This T cell receptor (beta chain) was documented in a study of T-cell reconstitution after alpha-beta-depleted transplantation in children. Broader study findings: Reportedly, roughly two months post-transplant, alpha-beta T cells arose from several hundred expanded graft clones.

The CDR3 spans 16 residues. The V gene's germline CDR1 is SGDLS and CDR2 YYNGEE. V dropped 1 base and J dropped 4 bases, with 17 bases sitting between them. TCRbeta library construction was performed incorporating unique molecular identifiers. TCRdb redid the calling of the PCR reads with MiXCR, one entry per CDR3 protein. The sample gives approximately 1,000,000 distinct CDR3 sequences, about 29% of which show up once; roughly 31% is in the top ten. Concerning this clonotype: Its antigen is not known.

The chain uses TRBV9 and TRBJ1-1, with a tentative D call TRBD1 (5 bases). Sequences were derived from PBMCs, mostly from graft donor cells, sampled 360 days after TCRalphabeta/CD19-depleted stem cell transplant. This clonotype originated in a boy under three years old who had a stem cell transplant for SCID, so the T cells may come from the graft donor. CDR3 region: CASSVNRGDLSTEAFF. As DNA, the CDR3 is TGTGCCAGCAGCGTAAATCGAGGGGATCTTTCCACTGAAGCTTTCTTT. The full variable domain, its missing parts supplied by reference TRBV9 and TRBJ1-1, is DSGVTQTPKHLITATGQRVTLRCSPRSGDLSVYWYQQSLDQGLQFLIQYYNGEERAKGNILERFSAQQFPDLHSELNLSSLELGDSALYFCASSVNRGDLSTEAFFGQGTRLTVV.